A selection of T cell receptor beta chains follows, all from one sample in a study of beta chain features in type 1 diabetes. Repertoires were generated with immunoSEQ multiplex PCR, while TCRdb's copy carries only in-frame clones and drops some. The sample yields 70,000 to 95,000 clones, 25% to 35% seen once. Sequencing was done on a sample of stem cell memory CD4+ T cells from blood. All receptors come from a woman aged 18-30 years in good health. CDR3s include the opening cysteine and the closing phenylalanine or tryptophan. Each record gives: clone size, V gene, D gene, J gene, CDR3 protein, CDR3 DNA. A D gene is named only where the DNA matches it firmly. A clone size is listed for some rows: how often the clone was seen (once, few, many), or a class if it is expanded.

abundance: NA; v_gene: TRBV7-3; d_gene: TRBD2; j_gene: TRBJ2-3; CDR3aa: CASSPRRGSTDTQYF; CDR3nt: TGTGCCAGCAGCCCCAGGCGGGGGAGCACAGATACGCAGTATTTT
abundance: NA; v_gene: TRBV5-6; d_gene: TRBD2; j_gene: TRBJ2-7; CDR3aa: CASSSIAGDSYEQYF; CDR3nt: TGTGCCAGCAGCTCCATAGCGGGAGACTCCTACGAGCAGTACTTC
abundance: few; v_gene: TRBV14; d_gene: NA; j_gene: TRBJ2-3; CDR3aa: CASSQVKQTQYF; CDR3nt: TGTGCCAGCAGCCAAGTGAAGCAAACGCAGTATTTT
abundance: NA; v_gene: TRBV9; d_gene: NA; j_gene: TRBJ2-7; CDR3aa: CASSPSGTSRPTYEQYF; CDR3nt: TGTGCCAGCAGCCCTTCCGGGACATCGCGCCCTACCTACGAGCAGTACTTC
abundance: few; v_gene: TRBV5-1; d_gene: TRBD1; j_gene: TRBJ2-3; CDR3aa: CASSPGGRADTQYF; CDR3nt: TGCGCCAGCAGCCCAGGGGGCAGGGCAGATACGCAGTATTTT
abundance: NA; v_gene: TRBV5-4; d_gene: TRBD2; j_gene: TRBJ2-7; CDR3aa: CASSAGTSETYEQYF; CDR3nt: TGTGCCAGCAGCGCCGGGACTAGCGAAACCTACGAGCAGTACTTC
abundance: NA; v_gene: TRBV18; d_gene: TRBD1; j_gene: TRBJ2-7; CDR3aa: CASSLNRGHEQYF; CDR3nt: TGTGCCAGCTCACTTAACAGGGGGCACGAGCAGTACTTC
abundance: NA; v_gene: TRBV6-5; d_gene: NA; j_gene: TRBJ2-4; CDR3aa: CASRGREEVKNIQYF; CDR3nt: TGTGCCAGCAGAGGCAGGGAAGAGGTCAAAAACATTCAGTACTTC
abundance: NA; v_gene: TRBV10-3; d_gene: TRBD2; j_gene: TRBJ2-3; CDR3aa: CAIRELAGVDTQYF; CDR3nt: TGTGCCATCAGAGAACTAGCGGGAGTAGATACGCAGTATTTT
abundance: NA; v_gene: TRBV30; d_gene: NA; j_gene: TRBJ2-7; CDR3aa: CACKGDGTYEQYF; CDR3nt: TGTGCCTGTAAGGGGGACGGAACCTACGAGCAGTACTTC
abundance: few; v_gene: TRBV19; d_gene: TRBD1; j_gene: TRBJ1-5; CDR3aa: CASSRGQASNQPQHF; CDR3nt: TGTGCCAGTAGCCGCGGACAGGCCAGCAATCAGCCCCAGCATTTT
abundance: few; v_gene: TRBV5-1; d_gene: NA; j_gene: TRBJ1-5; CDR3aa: CASSLGTEPNQPQHF; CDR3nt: TGCGCCAGCAGCTTGGGGACAGAGCCCAATCAGCCCCAGCATTTT
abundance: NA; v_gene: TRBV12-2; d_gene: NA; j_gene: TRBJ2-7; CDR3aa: CASPAPGEERDYEQYF; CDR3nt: TGTGCAAGTCCGGCGCCAGGAGAGGAGCGGGATTACGAGCAGTACTTC
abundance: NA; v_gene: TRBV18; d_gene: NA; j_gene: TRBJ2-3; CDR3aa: CASSPPAGRGPTDTQYF; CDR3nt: TGTGCCAGCTCACCACCGGCTGGGCGGGGCCCTACAGATACGCAGTATTTT
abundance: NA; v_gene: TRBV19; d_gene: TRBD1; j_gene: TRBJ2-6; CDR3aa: CASSKGTGNLPGANVLTF; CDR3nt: TGTGCCAGTAGTAAAGGGACAGGGAACCTTCCCGGGGCCAACGTCCTGACTTTC
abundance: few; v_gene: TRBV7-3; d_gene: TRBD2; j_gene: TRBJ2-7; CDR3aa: CASSVGGGASYEQYF; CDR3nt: TGTGCCAGCAGCGTCGGCGGGGGGGCCTCCTACGAGCAGTACTTC
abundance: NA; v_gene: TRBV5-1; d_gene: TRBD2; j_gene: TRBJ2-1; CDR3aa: CASSSTSGGPVDEQFF; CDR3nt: TGCGCCAGCAGTTCCACCAGCGGGGGGCCGGTTGATGAGCAGTTCTTC
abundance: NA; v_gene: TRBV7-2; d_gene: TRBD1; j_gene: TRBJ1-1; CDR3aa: CASSPRGQPNTEAFF; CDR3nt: TGTGCCAGCAGCCCCAGGGGACAGCCGAACACTGAAGCTTTCTTT
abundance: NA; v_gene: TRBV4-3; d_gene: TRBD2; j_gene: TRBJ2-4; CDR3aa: CASSQDDPSGGKNIQYF; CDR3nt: TGCGCCAGCAGCCAAGACGACCCTAGCGGGGGGAAAAACATTCAGTACTTC
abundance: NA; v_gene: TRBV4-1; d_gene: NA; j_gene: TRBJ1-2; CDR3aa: CASSQGHSANYGYTF; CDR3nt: TGCGCCAGCAGCCAAGGTCACTCGGCTAACTATGGCTACACCTTC
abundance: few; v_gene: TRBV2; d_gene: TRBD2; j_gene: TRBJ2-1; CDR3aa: CASSEAGGRNYNEQFF; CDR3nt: TGTGCCAGCAGTGAAGCTGGCGGGAGGAACTACAATGAGCAGTTCTTC
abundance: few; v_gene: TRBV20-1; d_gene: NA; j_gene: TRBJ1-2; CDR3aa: CSAGEQGQTF; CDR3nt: TGCAGTGCTGGGGAGCAGGGGCAAACCTTC
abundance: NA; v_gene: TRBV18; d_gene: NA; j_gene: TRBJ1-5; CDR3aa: CASSEGEDQPQHF; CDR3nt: TGTGCCAGCTCTGAGGGCGAAGATCAGCCCCAGCATTTT
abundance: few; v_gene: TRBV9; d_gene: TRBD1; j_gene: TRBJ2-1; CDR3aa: CASSVRDRDNEQFF; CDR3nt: TGTGCCAGCAGCGTCCGGGACAGGGACAATGAGCAGTTCTTC
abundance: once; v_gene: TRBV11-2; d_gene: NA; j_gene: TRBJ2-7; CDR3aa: CASSSPSVDRNSYEQYF; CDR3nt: TGTGCCAGCAGCTCCCCTAGCGTCGACCGAAACTCCTACGAGCAGTACTTC
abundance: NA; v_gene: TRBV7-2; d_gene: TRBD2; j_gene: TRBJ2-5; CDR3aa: CASSLGLGEGRKTQYF; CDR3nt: TGTGCCAGCAGCTTAGGCTTGGGGGAGGGGAGGAAGACCCAGTACTTC
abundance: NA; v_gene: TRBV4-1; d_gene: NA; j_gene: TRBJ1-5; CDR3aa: CASSQAPTGFSNQPQHF; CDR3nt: TGCGCCAGCAGCCAAGCCCCGACAGGATTTAGCAATCAGCCCCAGCATTTT
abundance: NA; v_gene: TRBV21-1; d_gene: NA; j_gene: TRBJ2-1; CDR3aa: CASSRQVVNNEQFF; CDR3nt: TGTGCCAGCAGCAGACAGGTCGTTAACAATGAGCAGTTCTTC
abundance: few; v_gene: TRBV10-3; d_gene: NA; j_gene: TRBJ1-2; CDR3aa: CAISESRGSIPYGYTF; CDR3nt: TGTGCCATCAGTGAGTCGAGGGGGAGTATACCCTATGGCTACACCTTC
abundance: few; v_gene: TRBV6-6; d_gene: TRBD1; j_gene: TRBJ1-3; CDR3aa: CASSYSFTGAGNTIYF; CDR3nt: TGTGCCAGCAGTTACTCGTTTACAGGGGCCGGAAACACCATATATTTT
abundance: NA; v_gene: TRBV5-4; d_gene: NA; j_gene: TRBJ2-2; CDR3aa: CASSLGQNTGELFF; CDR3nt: TGTGCCAGCAGCCTGGGGCAGAACACCGGGGAGCTGTTTTTT
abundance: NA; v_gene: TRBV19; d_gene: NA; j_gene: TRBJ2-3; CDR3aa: CASSIFGTIGIKDTQYF; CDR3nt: TGTGCCAGTAGTATTTTCGGTACGATTGGTATAAAGGATACGCAGTATTTT
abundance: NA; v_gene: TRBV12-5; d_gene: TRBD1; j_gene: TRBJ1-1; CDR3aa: CASGLAATGAGTEAFF; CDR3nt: TGTGCTAGTGGTTTGGCAGCGACAGGGGCTGGCACTGAAGCTTTCTTT
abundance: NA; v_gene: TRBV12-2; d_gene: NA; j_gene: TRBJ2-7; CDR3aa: CASRLKRAGGSYEQYF; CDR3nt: TGTGCAAGTCGCTTAAAAAGGGCGGGGGGCTCCTACGAGCAGTACTTC
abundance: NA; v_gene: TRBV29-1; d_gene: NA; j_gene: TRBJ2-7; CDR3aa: CSVLGTRSRYEQYF; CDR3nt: TGCAGCGTCCTCGGGACTCGTAGTCGCTACGAGCAGTACTTC
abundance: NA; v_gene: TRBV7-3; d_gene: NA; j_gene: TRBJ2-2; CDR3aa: CASSRLQSANTGELFF; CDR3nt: TGTGCCAGCAGCCGTCTACAGTCTGCGAACACCGGGGAGCTGTTTTTT
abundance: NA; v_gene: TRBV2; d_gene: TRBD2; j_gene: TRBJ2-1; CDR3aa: CASKITSGTYNEQFF; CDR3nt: TGTGCCAGCAAGATAACTAGCGGAACCTACAATGAGCAGTTCTTC
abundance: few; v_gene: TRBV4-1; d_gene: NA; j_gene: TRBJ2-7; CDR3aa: CASSSPGTRHYF; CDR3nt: TGCGCCAGCAGCAGCCCCGGGACACGTCACTACTTC
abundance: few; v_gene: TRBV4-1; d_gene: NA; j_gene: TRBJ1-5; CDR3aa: CASSQDPGSGQPQHF; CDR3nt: TGCGCCAGCAGCCAAGATCCCGGGAGCGGGCAGCCCCAGCATTTT
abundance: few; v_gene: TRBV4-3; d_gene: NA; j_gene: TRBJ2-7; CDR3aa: CASSQDRDILYEQYF; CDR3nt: TGCGCCAGCAGCCAAGACCGGGACATTCTTTACGAGCAGTACTTC